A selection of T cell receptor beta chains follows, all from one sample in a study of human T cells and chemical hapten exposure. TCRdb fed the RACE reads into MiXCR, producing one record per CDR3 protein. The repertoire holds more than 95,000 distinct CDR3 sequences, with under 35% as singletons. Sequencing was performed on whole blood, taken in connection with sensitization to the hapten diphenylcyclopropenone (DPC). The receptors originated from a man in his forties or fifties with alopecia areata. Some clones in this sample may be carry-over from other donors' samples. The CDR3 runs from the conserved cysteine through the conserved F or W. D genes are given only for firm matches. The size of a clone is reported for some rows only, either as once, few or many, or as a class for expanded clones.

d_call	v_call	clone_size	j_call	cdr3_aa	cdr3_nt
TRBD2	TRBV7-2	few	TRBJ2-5	CASSLAGLGEETQYF	TGTGCCAGCAGCTTAGCGGGACTAGGGGAAGAGACCCAGTACTTC
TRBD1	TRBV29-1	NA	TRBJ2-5	CSVAPVRGLQETQYF	TGCAGCGTCGCCCCGGTAAGGGGGCTTCAAGAGACCCAGTACTTC
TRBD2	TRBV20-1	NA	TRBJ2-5	CSAATSGSETQYF	TGCAGTGCTGCCACTAGCGGGAGCGAGACCCAGTACTTC
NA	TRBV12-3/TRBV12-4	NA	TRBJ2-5	CASSFARNIQETQYF	TGTGCCAGCAGTTTCGCCAGGAATATCCAAGAGACCCAGTACTTC
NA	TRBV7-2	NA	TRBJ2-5	CASSQGSGETQYF	TGTGCCAGCAGCCAGGGGAGCGGGGAGACCCAGTACTTC
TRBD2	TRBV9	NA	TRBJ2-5	CASSVGPGEGETQYF	TGTGCCAGCAGCGTAGGTCCGGGGGAGGGGGAGACCCAGTACTTC
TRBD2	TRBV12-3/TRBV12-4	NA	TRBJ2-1	CASSLTAGEYHEQFF	TGTGCCAGCAGTTTAACGGCGGGAGAATACCATGAGCAGTTCTTC
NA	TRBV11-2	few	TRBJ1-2	CASSLDRLVGGYTF	TGTGCCAGCAGCTTAGACAGACTAGTAGGCGGCTACACCTTC
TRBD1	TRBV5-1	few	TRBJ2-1	CASSLWGQGPNEQFF	TGCGCCAGCAGCTTGTGGGGACAGGGCCCCAATGAGCAGTTCTTC
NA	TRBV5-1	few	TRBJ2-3	CASSLRDTQYF	TGCGCCAGCAGCTTGCGGGATACGCAGTATTTT
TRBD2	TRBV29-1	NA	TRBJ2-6	CSFMGGSGANVLTF	TGCAGCTTCATGGGGGGGTCCGGGGCCAACGTCCTGACTTTC
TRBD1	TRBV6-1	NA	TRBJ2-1	CASSGTGGYNEQFF	TGTGCCAGCAGCGGGACAGGGGGTTACAATGAGCAGTTCTTC
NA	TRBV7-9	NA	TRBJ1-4	CASSTREPTNEKLFF	TGTGCCAGCAGCACCCGAGAGCCAACTAATGAAAAACTGTTTTTT
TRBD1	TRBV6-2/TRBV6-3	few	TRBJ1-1	CASSEDRGRINTEAFF	TGTGCCAGCAGTGAAGACAGGGGGCGGATAAACACTGAAGCTTTCTTT
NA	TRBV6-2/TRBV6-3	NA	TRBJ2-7	CASSYQPRGQYF	TGTGCCAGCAGTTACCAACCCCGGGGGCAGTACTTC
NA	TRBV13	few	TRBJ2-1	CASSYGGTPYNEQFF	TGTGCCAGCAGCTACGGAGGCACTCCCTACAATGAGCAGTTCTTC
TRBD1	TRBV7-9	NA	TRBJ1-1	CASSSLRQGGPKAFF	TGTGCCAGCAGCTCCCTAAGGCAAGGGGGCCCAAAAGCTTTCTTT
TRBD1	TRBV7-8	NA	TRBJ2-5	CASSLAANRGHAQYF	TGTGCCAGCAGCTTAGCCGCAAACAGGGGCCATGCCCAGTACTTC
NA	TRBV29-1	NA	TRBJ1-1	CSVGRPADTEAFF	TGCAGCGTTGGTCGGCCGGCGGACACTGAAGCTTTCTTT
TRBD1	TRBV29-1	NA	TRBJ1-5	CSVGQGIEQPQHF	TGCAGCGTGGGACAGGGAATTGAGCAGCCCCAGCATTTT